Following are 6 T cell receptor beta chains from one sample sequenced in a study of shared clonotypes between healthy human individuals. Clones were read by immunoSEQ multiplex PCR, and TCRdb kept only the in-frame ones, dropping some. The table has under 1,100,000 clones, approximately 68% seen once. The specimen sequenced was memory CD4+ T cells sorted from blood. Noted subset: CD45RA-negative fraction. Source of these receptors: a man aged 18 to 30 in good health.

J is TRBJ2-2 and V is TRBV5-4; no clear D. The CDR3 contains 15 residues. V gave up 2 bases and J gave up 0 bases, with 8 bases separating them. Germline CDR1 SGHNT, CDR2 YYREEE (reference sequence). CDR3 protein: CASSFGVTNTGELFF. The CDR3 DNA reads TGTGCCAGCAGCTTCGGAGTTACGAACACCGGGGAGCTGTTTTTT.

The chain has TRBV11-2 and TRBJ2-3; 10 nucleotides match TRBD2. The CDR3 covers 15 residues. V trimming: 8 bases; J trimming: 2 bases; junction bases outside the gene matches: 7. Germline V gene sequence: CDR1 SGHAT, CDR2 FQNNGV. Written as DNA, the CDR3 is TGTGCCAGCGGACAGCGGGAGGGCCCCACAGATACGCAGTATTTT. Protein sequence: CASGQREGPTDTQYF.

The gene calls are TRBV4-1 and TRBJ1-4; D gene unclear. Germline CDR1 reads MGHRA; CDR2 reads YSYEKL. Between the trimmed V and J ends, which lost 1 base and 4 bases, there was a span of 7 bases. CDR3 length equals 14 residues. DNA of the CDR3: TGCGCCAGCAGCCAAGTTCTGGGTAATGAAAAACTGTTTTTT. This encodes CASSQVLGNEKLFF.

The gene calls are TRBV5-5 and TRBJ1-1, with D unclear. Trimming removed 7 bases from V and 0 bases from J, with 13 bases in between. Per germline, CDR1 SGHKS and CDR2 YYEKEE (reference sequence). This CDR3 spans 14 amino acids. The DNA of the CDR3 is TGTGCCAGCGGCCGGGCAGCCTTGAACACTGAAGCTTTCTTT. This sequence encodes CASGRAALNTEAFF.

The chain is built from TRBV6-4 and TRBJ1-2, with D perhaps TRBD1 (5 bases). Trimming shortened V by 2 bases and J by 8 bases, and 12 bases separated the two germline ends. The V gene's germline CDR1 is MRHNA and CDR2 SNTAGT. The CDR3 has 13 amino acids. The CDR3 spells CASSDQGLGGYTF. CDR3 bases: TGTGCCAGCAGTGACCAGGGCCTCGGAGGCTACACCTTC.

The chain couples TRBV28 to TRBJ2-5; D gene unclear. Germline V gene lookup returns CDR1 MDHEN and CDR2 SYDVKM. The CDR3 is made up of 16 amino acids. V gave up 2 bases and J gave up 4 bases, with 17 bases separating them. As DNA, the CDR3 is TGTGCCAGCAGTTTAGTCGACACACATTTGAGAGAGACCCAGTACTTC. It codes for CASSLVDTHLRETQYF. The complete variable domain, with remaining parts taken from reference TRBV28 and TRBJ2-5, reads DVKVTQSSRYLVKRTGEKVFLECVQDMDHENMFWYRQDPGLGLRLIYFSYDVKMKEKGDIPEGYSVSREKKERFSLILESASTNQTSMYLCASSLVDTHLRETQYFGPGTRLLVL.